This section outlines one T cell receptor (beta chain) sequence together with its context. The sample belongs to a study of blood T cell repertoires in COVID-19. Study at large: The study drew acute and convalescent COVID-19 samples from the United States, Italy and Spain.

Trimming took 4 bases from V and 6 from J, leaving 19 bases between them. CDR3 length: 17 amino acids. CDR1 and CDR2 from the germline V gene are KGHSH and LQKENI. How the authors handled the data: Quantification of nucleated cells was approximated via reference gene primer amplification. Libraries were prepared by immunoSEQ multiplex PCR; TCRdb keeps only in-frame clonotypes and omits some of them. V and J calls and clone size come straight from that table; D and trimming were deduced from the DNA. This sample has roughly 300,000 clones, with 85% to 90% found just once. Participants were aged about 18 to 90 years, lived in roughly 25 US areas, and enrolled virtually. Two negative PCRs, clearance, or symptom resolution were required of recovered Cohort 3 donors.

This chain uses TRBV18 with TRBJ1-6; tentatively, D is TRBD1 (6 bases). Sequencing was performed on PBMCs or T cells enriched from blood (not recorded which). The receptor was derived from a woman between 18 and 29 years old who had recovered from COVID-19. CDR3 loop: CASSQIQGPLSNSPLHF. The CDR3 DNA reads TGTGCCAGCTCACAAATACAGGGACCCTTGAGTAATTCACCCCTCCACTTT.